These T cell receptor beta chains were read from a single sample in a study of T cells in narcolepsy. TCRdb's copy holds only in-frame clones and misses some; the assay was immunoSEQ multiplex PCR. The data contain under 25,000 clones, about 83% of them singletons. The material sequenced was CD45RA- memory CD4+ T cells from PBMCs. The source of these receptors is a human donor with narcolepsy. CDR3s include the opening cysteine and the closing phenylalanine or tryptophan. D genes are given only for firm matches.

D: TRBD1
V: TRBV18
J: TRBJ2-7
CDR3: CASSQATGAVSEQYF

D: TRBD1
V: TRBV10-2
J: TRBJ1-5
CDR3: CASSGTGNQPQHF

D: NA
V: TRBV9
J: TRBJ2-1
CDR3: CASSEVGRASEQFF

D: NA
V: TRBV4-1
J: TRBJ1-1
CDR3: CASSQDNRATEAFF

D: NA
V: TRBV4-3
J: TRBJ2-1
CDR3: CASSQEKKLATVF

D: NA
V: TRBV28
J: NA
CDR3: CASRQGLGSYEQYF

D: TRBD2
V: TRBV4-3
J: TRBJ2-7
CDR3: CASSQDASGTYEQYF

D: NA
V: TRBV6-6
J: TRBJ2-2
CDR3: CASSYSFTSSGELFF

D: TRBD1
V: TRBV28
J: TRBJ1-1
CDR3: CASSHQGAANTEAFF

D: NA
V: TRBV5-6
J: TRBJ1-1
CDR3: CASSPNMNTEAFF

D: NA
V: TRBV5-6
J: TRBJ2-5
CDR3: CASRDWLGETQYF

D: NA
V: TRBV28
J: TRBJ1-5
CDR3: CASSLASYNQPQHF

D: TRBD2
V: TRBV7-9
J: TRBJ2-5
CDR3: CASSPRAGGPSQETQYF

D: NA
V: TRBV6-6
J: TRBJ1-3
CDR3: CASSLGNSGNTIYF

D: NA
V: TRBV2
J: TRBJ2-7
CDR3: CASSAASEQYF

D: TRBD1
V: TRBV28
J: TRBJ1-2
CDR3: CASIDRVTFYGYTF

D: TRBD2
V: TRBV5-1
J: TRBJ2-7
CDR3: CASSLGTSGSYEQYF

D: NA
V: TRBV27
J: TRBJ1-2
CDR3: CASSLSGTGGYTF

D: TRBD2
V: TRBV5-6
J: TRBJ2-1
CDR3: CASSFRSGTSGTEQFF

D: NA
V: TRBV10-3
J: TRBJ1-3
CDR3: CAISEFLKNSGNTIYF

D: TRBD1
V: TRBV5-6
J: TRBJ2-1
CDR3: CASSLGLGQGFNNEQFF

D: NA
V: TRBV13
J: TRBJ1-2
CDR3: CASSSQGLYGYTF

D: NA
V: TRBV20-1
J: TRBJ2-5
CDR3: CSAHKGETQYF

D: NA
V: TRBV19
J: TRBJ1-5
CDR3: CASSIDAAANQPQHF

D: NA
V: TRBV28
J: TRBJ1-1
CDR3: CASSLFRDNTEAFF

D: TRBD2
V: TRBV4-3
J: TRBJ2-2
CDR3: CASSQDGALVAGAAGELFF

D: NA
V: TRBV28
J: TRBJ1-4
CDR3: CASSPGLRQIGEKLFF

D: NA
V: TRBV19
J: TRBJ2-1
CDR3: CASKRTMYNEQFF

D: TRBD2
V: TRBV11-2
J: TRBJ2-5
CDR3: CASREGGVETQYF

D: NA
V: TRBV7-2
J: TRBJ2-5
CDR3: CASSPAGTQETQYF

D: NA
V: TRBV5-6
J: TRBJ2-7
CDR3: CASSLVGAGFGQYF

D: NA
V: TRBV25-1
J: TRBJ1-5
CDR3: CASRSARRGQPQHF

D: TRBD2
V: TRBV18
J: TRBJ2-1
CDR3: CASSPGLAESNEQFF

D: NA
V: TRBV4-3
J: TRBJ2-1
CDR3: CASSQDIGRVEQFF

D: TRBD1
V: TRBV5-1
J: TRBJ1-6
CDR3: CASSLDTGVGSPLHF

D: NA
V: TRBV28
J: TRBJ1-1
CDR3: CASSGRTNTEAFF

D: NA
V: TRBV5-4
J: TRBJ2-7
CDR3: CASSPSGPALSEQYF

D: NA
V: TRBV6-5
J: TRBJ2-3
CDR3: CASRSTDTQYF

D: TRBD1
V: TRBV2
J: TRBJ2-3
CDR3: CASSEGQGNTDTQYF

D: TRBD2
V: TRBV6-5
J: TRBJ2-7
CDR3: CASSSSGRLEQYF

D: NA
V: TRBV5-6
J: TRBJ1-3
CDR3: CASSLGGFGNTIYF

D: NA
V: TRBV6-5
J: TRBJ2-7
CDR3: CASSYTQDGNYEQYF

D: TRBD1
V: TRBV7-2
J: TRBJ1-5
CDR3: CASSATGGPAATPQHF

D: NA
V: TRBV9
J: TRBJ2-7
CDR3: CASSVARRLGYF

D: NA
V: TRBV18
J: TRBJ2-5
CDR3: CASSAQETQYF

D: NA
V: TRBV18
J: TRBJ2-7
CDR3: CASSPTHTYEQYF

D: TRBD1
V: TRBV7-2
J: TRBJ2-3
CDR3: CASSPTGGKDTQYF

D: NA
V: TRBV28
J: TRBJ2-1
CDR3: CASKQGRGGHEQFF

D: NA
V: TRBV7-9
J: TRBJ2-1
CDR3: CASSLVWRALDEQFF

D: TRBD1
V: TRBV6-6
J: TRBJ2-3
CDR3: CASRLTGASTDTQYF

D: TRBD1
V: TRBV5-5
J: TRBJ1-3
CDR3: CASSLKGALSGNTIYF